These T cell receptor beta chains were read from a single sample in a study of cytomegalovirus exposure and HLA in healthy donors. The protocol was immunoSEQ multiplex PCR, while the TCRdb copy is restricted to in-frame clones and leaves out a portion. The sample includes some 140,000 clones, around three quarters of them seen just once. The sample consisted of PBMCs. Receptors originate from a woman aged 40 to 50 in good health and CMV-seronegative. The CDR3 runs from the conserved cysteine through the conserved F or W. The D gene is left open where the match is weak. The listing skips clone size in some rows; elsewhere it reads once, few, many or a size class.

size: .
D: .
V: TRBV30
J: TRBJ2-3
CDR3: CAWSSSSAGTDTQYF
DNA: TGTGCCTGGAGTTCCTCTAGCGCCGGTACAGATACGCAGTATTTT

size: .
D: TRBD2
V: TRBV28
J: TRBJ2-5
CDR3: CASSTFLLAGGGETQYF
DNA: TGTGCCAGCAGCACCTTCCTCCTAGCGGGGGGCGGAGAGACCCAGTACTTC

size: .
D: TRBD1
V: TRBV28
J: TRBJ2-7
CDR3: CASRPTGTGAPSYEQYF
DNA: TGTGCCAGCAGACCTACCGGGACAGGGGCCCCCTCCTACGAGCAGTACTTC

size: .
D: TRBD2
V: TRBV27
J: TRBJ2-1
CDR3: CASSQALGLAGFNEQFF
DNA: TGTGCCAGCAGCCAAGCCCTGGGACTAGCGGGTTTCAATGAGCAGTTCTTC

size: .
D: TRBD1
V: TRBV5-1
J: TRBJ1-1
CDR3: CASSLGQGENTEAFF
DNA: TGCGCCAGCAGCTTGGGACAGGGGGAAAACACTGAAGCTTTCTTT

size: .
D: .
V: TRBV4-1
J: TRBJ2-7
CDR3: CASSRWTEQREQYF
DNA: TGCGCCAGCAGCCGATGGACAGAACAACGCGAGCAGTACTTC

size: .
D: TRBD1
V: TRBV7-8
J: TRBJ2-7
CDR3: CASSRAGTGTYEQYF
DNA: TGTGCCAGCAGCCGAGCCGGGACAGGCACCTACGAGCAGTACTTC

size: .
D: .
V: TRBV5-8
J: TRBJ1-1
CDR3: CASSLGVRVGWTEAFF
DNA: TGTGCCAGCAGCTTGGGAGTCCGGGTTGGATGGACTGAAGCTTTCTTT

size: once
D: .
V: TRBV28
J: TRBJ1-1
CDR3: CASSYPNRAEAFF
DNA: TGTGCCAGCAGTTACCCCAACAGAGCTGAAGCTTTCTTT

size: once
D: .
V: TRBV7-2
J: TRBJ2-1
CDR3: CASTTGVYNEQFF
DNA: TGTGCCAGCACTACGGGAGTTTACAATGAGCAGTTCTTC

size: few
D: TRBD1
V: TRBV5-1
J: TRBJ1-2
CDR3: CASTGTGASPSYGYTF
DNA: TGCGCCAGCACCGGGACAGGGGCTTCACCCAGCTATGGCTACACCTTC

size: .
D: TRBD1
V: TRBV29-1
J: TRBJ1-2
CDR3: CSVEDRNRGPPFYGYTF
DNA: TGCAGCGTTGAAGACAGGAACAGGGGCCCACCCTTCTATGGCTACACCTTC

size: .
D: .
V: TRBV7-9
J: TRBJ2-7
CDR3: CASSSRSAAYEQYF
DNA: TGTGCCAGCAGCTCCCGCAGTGCGGCGTACGAGCAGTACTTC

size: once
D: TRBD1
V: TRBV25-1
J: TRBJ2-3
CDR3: CASSQPTGDPNTQYF
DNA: TGTGCCAGCTCGCAGCCGACAGGGGATCCAAATACGCAGTATTTT

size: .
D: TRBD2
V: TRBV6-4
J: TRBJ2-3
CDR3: CASSAGLASDTQYF
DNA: TGTGCCAGCAGTGCGGGACTAGCCTCAGATACGCAGTATTTT

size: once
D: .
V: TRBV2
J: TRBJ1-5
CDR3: CASMASSNQPQHF
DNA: TGTGCCAGCATGGCTTCTAGCAATCAGCCCCAGCATTTT

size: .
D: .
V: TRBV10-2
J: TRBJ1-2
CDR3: CASSASGTYGYTF
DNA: TGCGCCAGCAGTGCCTCAGGCACCTATGGCTACACCTTC

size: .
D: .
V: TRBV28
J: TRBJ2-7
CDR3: CASSSPTYEQYF
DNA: TGTGCCAGCAGTTCCCCTACCTACGAGCAGTACTTC

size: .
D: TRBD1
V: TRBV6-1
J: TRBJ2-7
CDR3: CASAPRDRVEQYF
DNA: TGTGCCAGCGCCCCGAGGGACAGGGTCGAGCAGTACTTC

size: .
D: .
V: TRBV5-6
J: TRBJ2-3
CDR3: CASSESTGADTQYF
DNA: TGTGCCAGCAGCGAGAGCACAGGCGCAGATACGCAGTATTTT

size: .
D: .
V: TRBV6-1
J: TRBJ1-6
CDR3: CASSESFGWSPLHF
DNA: TGTGCCAGCAGTGAATCCTTCGGGTGGTCACCCCTCCACTTT

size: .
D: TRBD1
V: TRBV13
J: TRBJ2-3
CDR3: CASSWRDRDGTDTQYF
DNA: TGTGCCAGCAGCTGGAGGGACAGGGACGGCACAGATACGCAGTATTTT

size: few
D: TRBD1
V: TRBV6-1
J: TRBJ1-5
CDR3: CASRGDRNQPQHF
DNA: TGTGCCAGCAGAGGGGACAGAAATCAGCCCCAGCATTTT

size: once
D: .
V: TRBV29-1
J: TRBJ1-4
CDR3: CSVVSQNEKLFF
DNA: TGCAGCGTTGTTAGTCAAAATGAAAAACTGTTTTTT

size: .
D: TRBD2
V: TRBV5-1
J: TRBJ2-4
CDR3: CASSEVRAGGNIQYF
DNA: TGCGCCAGCAGTGAGGTTAGGGCGGGAGGAAACATTCAGTACTTC

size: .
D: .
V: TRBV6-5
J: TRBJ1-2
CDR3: CASRHNYGYTF
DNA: TGTGCCAGCAGACACAACTATGGCTACACCTTC

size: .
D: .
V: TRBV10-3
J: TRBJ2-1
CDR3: CAISGRDINEQFF
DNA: TGTGCCATCAGTGGTAGGGACATCAATGAGCAGTTCTTC

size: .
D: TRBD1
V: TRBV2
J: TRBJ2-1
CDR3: CASSEAGQGRWNEQFF
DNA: TGTGCCAGCAGTGAAGCGGGACAGGGAAGGTGGAATGAGCAGTTCTTC

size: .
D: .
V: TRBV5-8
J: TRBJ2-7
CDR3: CASSFGLGGEQYF
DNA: TGTGCCAGCAGCTTTGGGTTGGGAGGCGAGCAGTACTTC

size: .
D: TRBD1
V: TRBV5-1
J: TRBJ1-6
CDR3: CASSQTGTGSPNSPLHF
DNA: TGCGCCAGCAGCCAAACCGGGACAGGTAGCCCTAATTCACCCCTCCACTTT

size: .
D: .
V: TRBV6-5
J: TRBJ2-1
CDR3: CASSYSRSSYNEQFF
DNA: TGTGCCAGCAGTTACTCGCGAAGCTCCTACAATGAGCAGTTCTTC

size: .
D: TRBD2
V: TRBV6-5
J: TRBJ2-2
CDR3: CATRGWGGNTGELFF
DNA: TGTGCCACTCGAGGCTGGGGGGGGAACACCGGGGAGCTGTTTTTT

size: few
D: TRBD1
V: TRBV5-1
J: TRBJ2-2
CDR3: CASSLAWDRGSSGELFF
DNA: TGCGCCAGCAGCTTGGCCTGGGACAGGGGTTCCAGCGGGGAGCTGTTTTTT

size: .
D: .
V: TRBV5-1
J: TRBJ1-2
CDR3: CASRAGTGFYGYTF
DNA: TGCGCCAGCAGAGCCGGCACAGGGTTCTATGGCTACACCTTC

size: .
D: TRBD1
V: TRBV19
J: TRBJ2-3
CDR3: CASSIGAGGNTDTQYF
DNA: TGTGCCAGTAGTATAGGTGCAGGGGGCAACACAGATACGCAGTATTTT

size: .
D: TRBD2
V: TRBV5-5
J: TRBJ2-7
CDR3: CASSSLAGGPLSYEQYF
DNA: TGTGCCAGCAGCTCATTAGCGGGGGGCCCTCTCTCCTACGAGCAGTACTTC

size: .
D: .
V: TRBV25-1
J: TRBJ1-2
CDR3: CASRRGHNYGYTF
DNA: TGTGCCAGCAGACGAGGCCATAACTATGGCTACACCTTC

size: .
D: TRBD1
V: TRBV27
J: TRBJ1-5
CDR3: CASAGGGTVINQPQHF
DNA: TGTGCCAGCGCGGGGGGCGGGACAGTAATCAATCAGCCCCAGCATTTT

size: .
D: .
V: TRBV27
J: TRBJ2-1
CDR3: CASKASAYNEQFF
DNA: TGTGCCAGCAAGGCTAGCGCCTACAATGAGCAGTTCTTC

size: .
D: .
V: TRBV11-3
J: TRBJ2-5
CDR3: CASSLITGKETQYF
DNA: TGTGCCAGCAGCTTGATCACAGGGAAAGAGACCCAGTACTTC

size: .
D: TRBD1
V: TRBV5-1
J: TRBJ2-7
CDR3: CASSPRTGGDYEQYF
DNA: TGCGCCAGCAGCCCCAGGACAGGGGGCGATTACGAGCAGTACTTC

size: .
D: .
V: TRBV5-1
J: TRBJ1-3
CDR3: CASSLATDGNTIYF
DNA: TGCGCCAGCAGCTTGGCGACAGATGGAAACACCATATATTTT